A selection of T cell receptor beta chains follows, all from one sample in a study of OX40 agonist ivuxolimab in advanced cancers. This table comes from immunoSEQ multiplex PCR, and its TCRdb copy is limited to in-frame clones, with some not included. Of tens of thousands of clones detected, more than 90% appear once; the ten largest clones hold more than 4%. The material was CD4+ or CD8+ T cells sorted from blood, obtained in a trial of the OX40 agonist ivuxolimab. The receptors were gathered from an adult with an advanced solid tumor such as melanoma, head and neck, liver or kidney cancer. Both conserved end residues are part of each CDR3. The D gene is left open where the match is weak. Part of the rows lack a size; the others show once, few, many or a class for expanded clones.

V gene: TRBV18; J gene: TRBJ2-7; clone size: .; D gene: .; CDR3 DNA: TGTGCCAGCTCACCTTGGGGGGCCCTAGAGGACGAGCAGTACTTC; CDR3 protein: CASSPWGALEDEQYF
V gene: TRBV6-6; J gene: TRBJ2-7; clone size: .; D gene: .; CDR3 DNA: TGCAGGGCTGGTTCGTCCAACGAGCAGTACTTC; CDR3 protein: CRAGSSNEQYF
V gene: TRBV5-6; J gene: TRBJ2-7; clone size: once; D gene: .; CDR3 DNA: TGTGCCAGCAGCTTGGTTGGCGTACCGCGGGGCGAGCAGTACTTC; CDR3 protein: CASSLVGVPRGEQYF
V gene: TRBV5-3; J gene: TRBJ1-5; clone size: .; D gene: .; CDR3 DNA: TGTGCCAGAAGCTTGCCCGGTGGACATAGCAATCAGCCCCAGCATTTT; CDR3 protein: CARSLPGGHSNQPQHF
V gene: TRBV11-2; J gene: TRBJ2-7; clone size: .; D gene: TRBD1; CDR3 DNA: TGTGCCAGCAGCCAGGGGGTCCACGAGCAGTACTTC; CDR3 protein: CASSQGVHEQYF
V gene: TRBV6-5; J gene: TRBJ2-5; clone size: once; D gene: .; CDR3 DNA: TGTGCCAGCAGTTACTCTCGAGTAGGGACCCAGTACTTC; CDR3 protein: CASSYSRVGTQYF
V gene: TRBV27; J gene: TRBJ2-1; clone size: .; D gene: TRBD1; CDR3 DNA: TGTGCCAGCAGTTTGGACAGGGGAGGCGGGCAGTTCTTC; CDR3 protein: CASSLDRGGGQFF
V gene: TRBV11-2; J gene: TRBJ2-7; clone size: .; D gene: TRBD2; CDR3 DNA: TGTGCCAGCAGCACCCGGGGTAGCGGGACCTACGAGCAGTACTTC; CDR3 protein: CASSTRGSGTYEQYF
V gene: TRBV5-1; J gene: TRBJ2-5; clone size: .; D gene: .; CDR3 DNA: TGCGCCAGCAGCCGAGGTCAGGAAGAGACCCAGTACTTC; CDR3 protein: CASSRGQEETQYF
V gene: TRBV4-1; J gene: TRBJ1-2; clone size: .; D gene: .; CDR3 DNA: TGCGCCAGCAGCCGAGCAAGGAACTATGGCTACACCTTC; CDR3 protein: CASSRARNYGYTF
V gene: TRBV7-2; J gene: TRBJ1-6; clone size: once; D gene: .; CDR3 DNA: TGTGCCAGCACCCGGTGGGGTGGCTCACCCCTCCACTTT; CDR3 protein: CASTRWGGSPLHF
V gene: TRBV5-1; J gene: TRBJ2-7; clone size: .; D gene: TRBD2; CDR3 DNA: TGCGCCAGCAGCTCCCCCCAAGCGGGAGTAAACGAGCAGTACTTC; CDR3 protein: CASSSPQAGVNEQYF
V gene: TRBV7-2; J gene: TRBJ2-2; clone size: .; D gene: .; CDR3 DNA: TGTGCCAGCAGTGGGACAATACACACCGGGGAGCTGTTTTTT; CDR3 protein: CASSGTIHTGELFF
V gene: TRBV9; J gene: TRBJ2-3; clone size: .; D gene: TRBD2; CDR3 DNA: TGTGCCAGCAGCGCTAGACTAGCGGCAGATACGCAGTATTTT; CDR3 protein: CASSARLAADTQYF
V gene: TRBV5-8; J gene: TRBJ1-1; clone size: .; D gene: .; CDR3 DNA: TGTGCCAGCAACCCACGGAGGGGCCTTGACGCTTTCTTT; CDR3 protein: CASNPRRGLDAFF
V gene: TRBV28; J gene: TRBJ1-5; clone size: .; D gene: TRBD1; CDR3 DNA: TGTGCCAGCAACAGTGTAGGACAGGGCCATCAGCCCCAGCATTTT; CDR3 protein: CASNSVGQGHQPQHF
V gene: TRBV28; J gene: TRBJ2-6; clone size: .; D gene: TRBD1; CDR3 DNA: TGTGCCAGCAAGAAGAGGGTGGGGACAGGGTTATCTGGGGCCAACGTCCTGACTTTC; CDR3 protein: CASKKRVGTGLSGANVLTF
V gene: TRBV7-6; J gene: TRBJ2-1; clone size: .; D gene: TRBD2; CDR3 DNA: TGTGCCAGCAGCCGGCGGGAGGGTATTGAGCAGTTCTTC; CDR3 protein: CASSRREGIEQFF
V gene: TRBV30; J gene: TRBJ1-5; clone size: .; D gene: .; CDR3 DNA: TGTGCCTGGAGTGGATGGGGAAACAATCAGCCCCAGCATTTT; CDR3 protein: CAWSGWGNNQPQHF
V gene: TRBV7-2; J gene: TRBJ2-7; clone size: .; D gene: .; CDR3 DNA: TGTGCCAGCAGCTTTGCCGCAATCTACGAGCAGTACTTC; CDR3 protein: CASSFAAIYEQYF
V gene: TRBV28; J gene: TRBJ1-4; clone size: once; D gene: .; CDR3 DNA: TGTGCCAGCAGCCCGGGACCCCGTAATGAAAAACTGTTTTTT; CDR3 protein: CASSPGPRNEKLFF
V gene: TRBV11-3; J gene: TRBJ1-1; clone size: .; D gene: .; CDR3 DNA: TGTGCCAGCAGCTTAGCAGCGAACACTGAAGCTTTCTTT; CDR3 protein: CASSLAANTEAFF
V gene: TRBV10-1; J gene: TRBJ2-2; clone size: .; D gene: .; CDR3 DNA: TGCGCCAGCAGTGAGTCGGGCGGAACCGGGGAGCTGTTTTTT; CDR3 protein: CASSESGGTGELFF
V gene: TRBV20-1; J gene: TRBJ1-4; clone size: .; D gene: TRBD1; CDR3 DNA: TGCAGTGCCCCAGGGGGGCAAAAACTGTTTTTT; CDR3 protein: CSAPGGQKLFF
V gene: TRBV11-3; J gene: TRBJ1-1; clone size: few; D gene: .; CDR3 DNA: TGTGCCAGCAGCTTAAGCGGAGGAAACACTGAAGCTTTCTTT; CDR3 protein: CASSLSGGNTEAFF
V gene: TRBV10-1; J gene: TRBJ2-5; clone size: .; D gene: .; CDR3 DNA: TGCGCCAGCAACCCCCCAGAGACCCAGTACTTC; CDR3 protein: CASNPPETQYF
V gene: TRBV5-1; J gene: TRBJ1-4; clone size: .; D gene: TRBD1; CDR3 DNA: TGCGCCAGCAGCATGGGACAGGGTGGTGAAAAACTGTTTTTT; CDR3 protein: CASSMGQGGEKLFF
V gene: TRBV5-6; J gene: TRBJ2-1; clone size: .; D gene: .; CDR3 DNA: TGTGCCAGCAGCTGGTTGGGATCGGAGTTCGATGAGCAGTTCTTC; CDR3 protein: CASSWLGSEFDEQFF
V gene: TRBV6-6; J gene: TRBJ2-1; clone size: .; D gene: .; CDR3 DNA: TGTGCCAGCAGGCAACAACTAGGGTCCTACAATGAGCAGTTCTTC; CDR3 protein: CASRQQLGSYNEQFF
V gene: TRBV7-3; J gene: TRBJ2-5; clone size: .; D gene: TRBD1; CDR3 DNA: TGTGCCAGCAGCGTTACAGGGGGGAGAGAGACCCAGTACTTC; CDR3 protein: CASSVTGGRETQYF
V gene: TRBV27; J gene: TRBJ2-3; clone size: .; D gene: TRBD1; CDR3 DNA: TGTGCCAGCAGTCGGGACAGGGCAACAGATACGCAGTATTTT; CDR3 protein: CASSRDRATDTQYF
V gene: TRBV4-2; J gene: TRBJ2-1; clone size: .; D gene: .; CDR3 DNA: TGTGCCAGCAGCCAACCTGGGGCGGTTGGAGATGAGCAGTTCTTC; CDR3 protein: CASSQPGAVGDEQFF
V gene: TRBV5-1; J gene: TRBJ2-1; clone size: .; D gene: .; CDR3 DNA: TGCGCCAGCAGCTTTTTTAGCGGCCTCAATGAGCAGTTCTTC; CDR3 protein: CASSFFSGLNEQFF